This TCR beta chain is from a study of cytomegalovirus exposure and HLA in healthy donors. The length of the CDR3 is 16 residues. The V gene's germline CDR1 is LGHNT and CDR2 FRNRAP. Trimming stripped 0 bases from V and 0 bases from J, with 12 bases between. It was with 60 Vbeta and 13 Jbeta primers that the PCR ran. Assay: immunoSEQ multiplex PCR; the TCRdb copy retains only in-frame clones and omits some. The data contain 95,000 to 150,000 clones, roughly three quarters of them singletons. The clonotype originates from a man younger than 45 in good health and CMV-seropositive. The chain recombines TRBV12-5 with TRBJ2-7; tentative D call: TRBD1 (6 bases). Material: PBMCs. The CDR3 is CASGLVSGHLSYEQYF. CDR3 nucleotide sequence: TGTGCTAGTGGTTTGGTTTCGGGACACCTCTCCTACGAGCAGTACTTC.